These T cell receptor beta chains were read from a single sample in a study of beta chain features in type 1 diabetes. The table came from immunoSEQ multiplex PCR; TCRdb's copy has only in-frame clones and leaves some out. The data contain nearly 350,000 clones, less than 9.5% of them singletons. Material: central memory CD4+ T cells from blood. The source is a woman under 30 in good health. Each CDR3 is given with its conserved first and last residue. A D gene is named only where the DNA matches it firmly. For some rows the clone size is stated as once, few or many, or as a class when expanded; others skip it.

>-|TRBJ2-7|TRBD1|TRBV4-1
TGCGCCAGCAGCCAAGGACAGGGGGGAACCTACGAGCAGTACTTC
CASSQGQGGTYEQYF
>-|TRBJ2-7|TRBD1|TRBV7-3
TGTGCCAGCAGCCCCGGACAGGGATTGTCCTACGAGCAGTACTTC
CASSPGQGLSYEQYF
>-|TRBJ1-2|-|TRBV9
TGTGCCAGCAGCGTAGACCCGGAAGGCTATGGCTACACCTTC
CASSVDPEGYGYTF
>-|TRBJ2-3|-|TRBV21-1
TGTGCCAGCAGCAACCCCCGACAGGGGGCAACAGATACGCAGTATTTT
CASSNPRQGATDTQYF
>few|TRBJ1-5|-|TRBV2
TGTGCCAGCAGTGAAGAAGGGTTTGGGCTTTTTGATCAGCCCCAGCATTTT
CASSEEGFGLFDQPQHF
>-|TRBJ2-1|-|TRBV14
TGTGCCAGCAGCCAGCATGCGGGACCTAACAATGAGCAGTTCTTC
CASSQHAGPNNEQFF
>few|TRBJ2-2|-|TRBV6-5
TGTGCCAGCAGAACAGGACTAACCGGTACCGGGGAGCTGTTTTTT
CASRTGLTGTGELFF
>many|TRBJ2-4|-|TRBV4-3
TGCGCCAGCAGCCAGAGAGTTTCAGGCTGGGACATTCAGTACTTC
CASSQRVSGWDIQYF
>few|TRBJ2-5|TRBD2|TRBV9
TGTGCCAGCAGCGTAGCGGGGGCTAGCGGGAGAGAGACCCAGTACTTC
CASSVAGASGRETQYF
>few|TRBJ2-6|TRBD1|TRBV23-1
TGCGCCAGCAGTCGCAAATACGGTCCGGGACAGCCTCGGGGGGCCAACGTCCTGACTTTC
CASSRKYGPGQPRGANVLTF
>-|TRBJ2-7|-|TRBV5-1
TGCGCCAGCAGCTTGGAGCTAGCAGCCTACGAGCAGTACTTC
CASSLELAAYEQYF
>many|TRBJ2-1|-|TRBV21-1
TGTGCCAGCAGCAAAGCCGGGACTAGCGGCGAGAGCTCCTACAATGAGCAGTTCTTC
CASSKAGTSGESSYNEQFF
>-|TRBJ1-3|-|TRBV7-9
TGTGCCAGCAGCTTTTCGAGAGTGGGAAACACCATATATTTT
CASSFSRVGNTIYF
>few|TRBJ2-5|-|TRBV5-4
TGTGCCAGCAGCTTCGTACAGGGCAGTTCCTACTCTGAGACCCAGTACTTC
CASSFVQGSSYSETQYF
>few|TRBJ2-5|-|TRBV2
TGTGCCAGCAGTGTGTTCGGGGTCCGGGAGACCCAGTACTTC
CASSVFGVRETQYF
>many|TRBJ2-7|TRBD1|TRBV7-2
TGTGCCAGCAGCAAAGCCGGGACAGTGGAAAACGAGCAGTACTTC
CASSKAGTVENEQYF
>few|TRBJ1-4|TRBD1|TRBV4-2
TGTGCCAGCAGCCAAGAGGACAGGGGGGGATCTAATGAAAAACTGTTTTTT
CASSQEDRGGSNEKLFF
>few|TRBJ2-7|-|TRBV18
TGTGCCAGCTCACCACCGTACAACTCCTACGAGCAGTACTTC
CASSPPYNSYEQYF
>few|TRBJ2-7|-|TRBV28
TGTGCCAGCAGCCAGACAGGCTACGAGCAGTACTTC
CASSQTGYEQYF
>few|TRBJ2-6|TRBD1|TRBV23-1
TGCGCCAGCACCGAAGGGCGGGACAGGGGCTCTGGGGCCAACGTCCTGACTTTC
CASTEGRDRGSGANVLTF
>-|TRBJ2-1|-|TRBV18
TGTGCCAGCTCACCAACTCAGGGGAAAGGCAATGAGCAGTTCTTC
CASSPTQGKGNEQFF
>-|TRBJ2-3|TRBD1|TRBV9
TGTGCCAGCAGCGTAGAAGGGGGCAGTACGCAGTATTTT
CASSVEGGSTQYF
>-|TRBJ1-4|-|TRBV4-3
TGCGCCAGCAGCCAAGAAAGGACGGGGGCTGAAAAACTGTTTTTT
CASSQERTGAEKLFF
>many|TRBJ2-5|-|TRBV5-6
TGTGCCAGCAGCTTGGACTCTAGAAGGGAGTACTTC
CASSLDSRREYF
>few|TRBJ2-1|-|TRBV2
TGTGCCAGCCGCCCGGGGCAATCCTACAATGAGCAGTTCTTC
CASRPGQSYNEQFF
>-|TRBJ2-3|TRBD2|TRBV18
TGTGCCAGCTCACCACGTCTAGCGGGAAATACAGATACGCAGTATTTT
CASSPRLAGNTDTQYF
>few|TRBJ2-7|TRBD2|TRBV7-2
TGTGCCAGCAGCTTAGGTACTAGCGGGAGTTATAAGCAGTACTTC
CASSLGTSGSYKQYF
>medium-sized|TRBJ2-1|TRBD1|TRBV15
TGTGCCACCAGCAGAGCCGGGACAGGGGACAATGAGCAGTTCTTC
CATSRAGTGDNEQFF
>-|TRBJ2-2|TRBD1|TRBV15
TGTGCCACCGAGGGACAGGGGGCGTCCGGGGAGCTGTTTTTT
CATEGQGASGELFF
>-|TRBJ2-7|TRBD2|TRBV6-1
TGTGCCAGCAGCGCTTCCTTCGGCGGGAGCTACGAGCAGTACTTC
CASSASFGGSYEQYF
>-|TRBJ2-5|TRBD1|TRBV15
TGTGCCACCAGCGGACGGACAGGGAGGCAAGAGACCCAGTACTTC
CATSGRTGRQETQYF
>few|TRBJ2-7|-|TRBV7-9
TGTGCCAGCAGCTCCTACTTGGTAGGCTACGAGCAGTACTTC
CASSSYLVGYEQYF
>many|TRBJ1-2|-|TRBV27
TGTGCCAGCAGTTTGGCAGGGGTGGGTGGCTACACCTTC
CASSLAGVGGYTF
>-|TRBJ2-1|TRBD2|TRBV28
TGTGCCAGCGGAAATAGCGGGAGACATGAGCAGTTCTTC
CASGNSGRHEQFF
>-|TRBJ2-7|-|TRBV2
TGTGCCAGCAGCCCCCAGGGGGGGGCCGGAGAGCAGTACTTC
CASSPQGGAGEQYF
>few|TRBJ1-2|-|TRBV5-6
TGTGCCAGCAGCTTGACAGGGAATAACTATGGCTACACCTTC
CASSLTGNNYGYTF
>few|TRBJ2-3|-|TRBV6-5
TGTGCCAGCACCCGGGCGGCTAGCACAGATACGCAGTATTTT
CASTRAASTDTQYF
>few|TRBJ2-5|-|TRBV10-3
TGTGCCATCAGTGAGTCTAGGCAGGGGCAGACCCAGTACTTC
CAISESRQGQTQYF
>-|TRBJ2-7|-|TRBV6-1
TGTGCCAGCAGTCTCCGATACGAGCAGTACTTC
CASSLRYEQYF
>few|TRBJ2-1|TRBD2|TRBV10-3
TGTGCCATCAGTGAGAGCGGGAGCTCCTACAATGAGCAGTTCTTC
CAISESGSSYNEQFF
>-|TRBJ2-1|-|TRBV5-1
TGCGCCAGCAGCTTGTCCCGAACCTACAATGAGCAGTTCTTC
CASSLSRTYNEQFF
>-|TRBJ2-6|-|TRBV5-1
TGCGCCAGCAGTCTCGGGGGCTCTGGGGCCAACGTCCTGACTTTC
CASSLGGSGANVLTF
>-|TRBJ2-3|-|TRBV2
TGTGCCAGCAGTGAAGCCTCCCCGGGATTAAATACGCAGTATTTT
CASSEASPGLNTQYF
>many|TRBJ2-1|-|TRBV9
TGTGCCAGCAGCGGCCTCAATGAGCAGTTCTTC
CASSGLNEQFF